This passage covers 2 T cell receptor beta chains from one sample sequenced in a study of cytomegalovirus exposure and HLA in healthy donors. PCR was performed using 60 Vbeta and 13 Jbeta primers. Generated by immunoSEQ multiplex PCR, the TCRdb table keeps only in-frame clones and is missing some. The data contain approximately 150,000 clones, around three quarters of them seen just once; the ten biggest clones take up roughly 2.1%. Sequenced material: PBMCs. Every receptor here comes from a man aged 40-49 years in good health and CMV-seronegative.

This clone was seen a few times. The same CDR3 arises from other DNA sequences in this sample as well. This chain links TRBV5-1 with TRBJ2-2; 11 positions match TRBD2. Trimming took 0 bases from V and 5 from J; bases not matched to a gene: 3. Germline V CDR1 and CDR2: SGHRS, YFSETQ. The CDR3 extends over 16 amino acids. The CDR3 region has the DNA TGCGCCAGCAGCTTGGCCGGGACTAGCGGAACCGGGGAGCTGTTTTTT. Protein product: CASSLAGTSGTGELFF.

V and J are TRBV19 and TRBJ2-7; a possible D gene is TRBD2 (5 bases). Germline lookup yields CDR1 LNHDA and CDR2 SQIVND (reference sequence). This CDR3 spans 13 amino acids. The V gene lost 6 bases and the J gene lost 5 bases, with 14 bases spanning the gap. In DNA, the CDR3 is TGTGCCAGTAGAAAAGAGGGATCCGACGAGCAGTACTTC. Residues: CASRKEGSDEQYF.